Listed below are T cell receptor beta chains from one sample, sequenced in a study of vaccination effects on CD4 cells after COVID-19. Antigens of these TCRs are unknown. Generated by immunoSEQ multiplex PCR, the TCRdb table keeps only in-frame clones and is missing some. Of about 71,000 clones listed, roughly 78% are singletons. This material consisted of CD4+ T cells from PBMCs cultured with HCoV-OC43 spike peptides, taken before COVID-19 vaccination. These receptors came from a human donor who received a COVID-19 vaccine. The CDR3 runs from the conserved cysteine through the conserved F or W. Each record gives: J gene, V gene, clone size, D gene, CDR3 DNA, CDR3 protein. A D gene is named only where the DNA matches it firmly. Clone sizes are given selectively: once, few, many, or a class where the clone is expanded.

J gene: TRBJ2-4; V gene: TRBV11-2; clone size: .; D gene: .; CDR3 DNA: TGTGCCACGGCCAGTACAAACATTCAGTACTTC; CDR3 protein: CATASTNIQYF
J gene: TRBJ2-5; V gene: TRBV30; clone size: .; D gene: .; CDR3 DNA: TGTGCCTGGAGTTTGGGCGGCCGAGGAGGAGAGACCCAGTACTTC; CDR3 protein: CAWSLGGRGGETQYF
J gene: TRBJ1-1; V gene: TRBV5-1; clone size: .; D gene: .; CDR3 DNA: TGCGCCAGCAGCTTCAGGGGTATGAACACTGAAGCTTTCTTT; CDR3 protein: CASSFRGMNTEAFF
J gene: TRBJ2-3; V gene: TRBV5-8; clone size: .; D gene: .; CDR3 DNA: TGTGCCAGCCCAATCCCCCCGGCAGGCAGCGACACAGATACGCAGTATTTT; CDR3 protein: CASPIPPAGSDTDTQYF
J gene: TRBJ1-5; V gene: TRBV7-2; clone size: .; D gene: .; CDR3 DNA: TGTGCCAGCAGCCCCTCTCAAGGACAGCCCCAGCATTTT; CDR3 protein: CASSPSQGQPQHF
J gene: TRBJ2-3; V gene: TRBV24-1; clone size: .; D gene: .; CDR3 DNA: TGTACCACCAGTGATTTGGGCAGGCGACTGGGCACAGATACGCAGTATTTT; CDR3 protein: CTTSDLGRRLGTDTQYF
J gene: TRBJ1-6; V gene: TRBV19; clone size: few; D gene: TRBD1; CDR3 DNA: TGTGCCAGTAAAGGGGGACAGGGGTTAAGATCACCCCTCCACTTT; CDR3 protein: CASKGGQGLRSPLHF
J gene: TRBJ1-2; V gene: TRBV7-2; clone size: .; D gene: .; CDR3 DNA: TGTGCCAGCAGCGCCGGACAGAACTATGGCTACACCTTC; CDR3 protein: CASSAGQNYGYTF
J gene: TRBJ2-3; V gene: TRBV7-3; clone size: once; D gene: TRBD2; CDR3 DNA: TGTGCCAGCAGCCCCTATAGCGGGGGAGATACAGATACGCAGTATTTT; CDR3 protein: CASSPYSGGDTDTQYF
J gene: TRBJ2-2; V gene: TRBV9; clone size: .; D gene: TRBD2; CDR3 DNA: TGTGCCAGCAGCCCCTCACCCCGACCTCTAGCGGGGAACACCGGGGAGCTGTTTTTT; CDR3 protein: CASSPSPRPLAGNTGELFF
J gene: TRBJ2-3; V gene: TRBV7-3; clone size: .; D gene: .; CDR3 DNA: TGTGCCAGCAGTTCCTCCCAGGGGCCAGGGGGGGATACGCAGTATTTT; CDR3 protein: CASSSSQGPGGDTQYF
J gene: TRBJ2-1; V gene: TRBV5-1; clone size: .; D gene: .; CDR3 DNA: TGCGCCAGCAGCCTAACGGCAGCCACCTACAATGAGCAGTTCTTC; CDR3 protein: CASSLTAATYNEQFF
J gene: TRBJ1-5; V gene: TRBV7-9; clone size: .; D gene: .; CDR3 DNA: TGTGCCAGCAGCTTATACGGGCCTGATCAGCCCCAGCATTTT; CDR3 protein: CASSLYGPDQPQHF
J gene: TRBJ1-2; V gene: TRBV18; clone size: .; D gene: TRBD1; CDR3 DNA: TGTGCCAGCTCCCGTGACAGGGCAGATGGCTACACCTTC; CDR3 protein: CASSRDRADGYTF
J gene: TRBJ1-1; V gene: TRBV2; clone size: .; D gene: .; CDR3 DNA: TGTGCCAGCAGTGAGGTGAACACTGAAGCTTTCTTT; CDR3 protein: CASSEVNTEAFF
J gene: TRBJ1-1; V gene: TRBV19; clone size: .; D gene: .; CDR3 DNA: TGTGCCAGTAAAGCGGATACTGAAGCTTTCTTT; CDR3 protein: CASKADTEAFF
J gene: TRBJ1-4; V gene: TRBV5-6; clone size: .; D gene: .; CDR3 DNA: TGTGCCAGCAGAACCTTTAGGGGGTCTAATGAAAAACTGTTTTTT; CDR3 protein: CASRTFRGSNEKLFF
J gene: TRBJ2-2; V gene: TRBV5-4; clone size: few; D gene: TRBD1; CDR3 DNA: TGTGCCAGCAGCCACCGCGGACAGGGAGGAACCGGGGAGCTGTTTTTT; CDR3 protein: CASSHRGQGGTGELFF
J gene: TRBJ1-1; V gene: TRBV19; clone size: .; D gene: .; CDR3 DNA: TGTGCCAGTAGAATCGTGGGGACTACCGAAGCTTTCTTT; CDR3 protein: CASRIVGTTEAFF
J gene: TRBJ1-5; V gene: TRBV19; clone size: .; D gene: .; CDR3 DNA: TGTGCCAGTAGTGAAATAGCTAATCAGCCCCAGCATTTT; CDR3 protein: CASSEIANQPQHF
J gene: TRBJ1-1; V gene: TRBV11-1; clone size: .; D gene: .; CDR3 DNA: TGTGCCAGCAGCTTTGTTCGGGAGACTGAAGCTTTCTTT; CDR3 protein: CASSFVRETEAFF
J gene: TRBJ2-5; V gene: TRBV6-5; clone size: .; D gene: TRBD1; CDR3 DNA: TGTGCCAGCAGCAACAGGGGGGAGACCCAGTACTTC; CDR3 protein: CASSNRGETQYF
J gene: TRBJ2-5; V gene: TRBV11-2; clone size: .; D gene: TRBD2; CDR3 DNA: TGTGCCAGCAGCTTAGTCCCGCTAGCGGTTGGGGGGACCCAGTACTTC; CDR3 protein: CASSLVPLAVGGTQYF
J gene: TRBJ1-1; V gene: TRBV27; clone size: .; D gene: .; CDR3 DNA: TGTGCCAGCAGTTTACGCAGGGACACTGAAGCTTTCTTT; CDR3 protein: CASSLRRDTEAFF